Detailed here is one T cell receptor beta chain. Its target is not known. One end of the junction varies from germline; a read error may be responsible. The data were obtained in a study of blood T cells in healthy people across ages. The study, taken as a whole, reports: Age showed a roughly linear inverse relationship with TCR beta diversity per million T cells. Both naive CD4+ cell counts and diversity were greater in long-lived donors than in aged donors. Investigators treated diversity estimates from one million T cells as underestimates.

A second 7 to 11 cycle PCR used barcoded and J-beta primers. MiXCR was run by TCRdb on the 5' RACE reads, yielding one entry per CDR3 protein. Here the sample spans about 780,000 distinct CDR3 sequences, around 45% being singletons. The study recruited healthy Caucasian donors from Russia who were aged about 6 to 95. Germline values: CDR1 SGHRS, CDR2 YFSETQ. This CDR3 contains 16 residues. This sequence originates from an elderly man in good health. The sequenced material came from blood. The chain has TRBV5-1 and TRBJ2-3; D is uncertain. CDR3 coding DNA: TGCGCCTGCAGCTTGGGCGACCAGAGAGCGTCAGATACGCAGTATTTT. Translating gives CACSLGDQRASDTQYF.